These 12 T cell receptor beta chains were sequenced from one sample in a study of molecular identifiers for immune sequencing clone quantification. TCRdb redid the calling of the PCR reads with MiXCR, one entry per CDR3 protein. The data contain hundreds of thousands of distinct CDR3 sequences, roughly 23% of them seen just once; the ten biggest clones take up 0.74%. Sequencing was performed on naive CD8+ T cells from blood, with Jurkat cell RNA spiked in. Subset reported: FACS-sorted CD8+CD4-CCR7+CD45RA+ naive T cells. These receptors were obtained from a human donor in good health. Some libraries in this study had Jurkat cell RNA spiked in.

In regard to this clonotype: A much larger clone is a single base away; this may be a read error. The chain has TRBV4-3 and TRBJ1-3; D is uncertain. The CDR3 is 16 residues long. The germline CDR1 and CDR2 sequences are LGHNA and YSLEER. CDR3 sequence (DNA): TGCGACAGCAGCCAAGATTCGTTGGGGTTTGGAAACACCATATATTTT. Amino acids: CDSSQDSLGFGNTIYF.

This sequence joins TRBV9 and TRBJ2-7, with D possibly TRBD1 on 5 matching bases. V was shortened by 2 bases and J by 5 bases, with 11 bases between the two germline ends. The CDR3 is made up of 13 amino acids. Germline values: CDR1 SGDLS, CDR2 YYNGEE. The CDR3 reads CASSVRVGDEQYF. The CDR3 nucleotides are TGTGCCAGCAGCGTCAGGGTCGGTGACGAGCAGTACTTC.

This clonotype appeared many times. The rearrangement joins TRBV19 to TRBJ1-2; D remains ambiguous. V was cut by 3 bases and J by 3 bases, with 11 bases left in between. Germline CDR1 and CDR2: LNHDA and SQIVND (reference sequence). The CDR3 totals 14 residues. This chain's CDR3 is CASSIGVSDYGYTF. The CDR3 nucleotides are TGTGCCAGTAGTATCGGGGTATCGGACTATGGCTACACCTTC.

Concerning this clonotype: Relative to the germline gene, one junction end is altered; a read error may explain this. The V call is TRBV18, the J call TRBJ2-2; D is possibly TRBD1 or TRBD2 (5 bases each). Germline V gene data show CDR1 as KGHSH and CDR2 as LQKENI. The CDR3 length is 14 residues. The CDR3 region is CASSTGPDTGELCF. Written as DNA, the CDR3 is TGTGCCAGCTCAACGGGACCTGACACCGGGGAGCTGTGTTTT.

The gene calls are TRBV5-6 and TRBJ2-7; 9 positions match TRBD1. Germline V gives CDR1 SGHDT, CDR2 YYEEEE. The CDR3 runs 16 residues. With 4 bases clipped from V and 3 bases from J, the junction kept 11 bases outside the gene matches. The CDR3 DNA sequence: TGTGCCAGCAGCCTGGCAGGACAGGGGATTATCTACGAGCAGTACTTC. Translating gives CASSLAGQGIIYEQYF.

This clonotype was detected many times. The chain couples TRBV30 to TRBJ1-1; D ambiguous. This CDR3 region has 11 residues. Trimming pared 7 bases from V and 2 bases from J, leaving 8 bases between. The germline CDR1 and CDR2 sequences are GTSNPN and SVGIG (reference sequence). The CDR3 nucleotides read TGTGCCTACTTGATAAACACTGAAGCTTTCTTT. Translating gives CAYLINTEAFF.

The chain links TRBV19 to TRBJ2-3; TRBD1 matches 9 bases. This CDR3 comprises 17 residues. Germline values: CDR1 LNHDA, CDR2 SQIVND (reference sequence). With 4 bases clipped from V and 2 bases from J, the junction kept 10 bases outside the gene matches. For the CDR3, the DNA is TGTGCCAGTAGTAACCCCCTCGACAGGGGGTCCACAGATACGCAGTATTTT. Its translation is CASSNPLDRGSTDTQYF.

Comment on this clonotype: This could be a read error, since a much larger clone is one nucleotide away. The chain has TRBV9 and TRBJ2-2; weak D call: TRBD1 (7 bases). The CDR3 contains 17 residues. CDR1 is SGDLS and CDR2 is YYNGEE in the germline V gene. CDR3 in DNA: TGTGCCAGCAGCGTAGTCAGTACAGGGGTGAACACCGGGGGGCTGTTTTTT. It is translated as CASSVVSTGVNTGGLFF.

CDR3 sequence (DNA): TGTGCCAGTAGTATAGGAGGAGACGAAAACATTCAGTACTTC. Protein sequence: CASSIGGDENIQYF. V gene TRBV19 combines with J gene TRBJ2-4; D is ambiguous. The CDR3 length is 14 residues. The V end was cut by 1 base, the J end by 5 bases, with 9 bases between. Per the germline V gene, CDR1 is LNHDA and CDR2 is SQIVND (reference sequence).

This clonotype came up many times. V usage is TRBV12-3 or TRBV12-4 and J usage is TRBJ1-1, with a possible D match to TRBD1 (5 bases). This CDR3 comprises 13 residues. V lost 8 bases, J lost 2 bases, and 12 bases lay in between. The CDR3 sequence is CASWRDLNTEAFF. CDR3 DNA sequence: TGTGCCAGCTGGAGGGACCTAAACACTGAAGCTTTCTTT.

This clonotype showed up just a few times. CDR3 DNA sequence: TGTGCCAGCAGTTTAGTGGCGATCAGGGGACCTGAGCAGTTCTTC. It codes for CASSLVAIRGPEQFF. The chain uses TRBV12-3 or TRBV12-4 and TRBJ2-1; maybe TRBD1 (6 bases). V was shortened by 1 base and J by 9 bases, with 16 bases between the two germline ends. The length of the CDR3 is 15 residues.

This clonotype was seen repeatedly, ten times or more. The V and J genes are TRBV9 and TRBJ2-2; D possibly matches TRBD1 or TRBD2 (6 bases each). CDR3 length: 15 amino acids. CDR1 and CDR2 from the germline V gene are SGDLS and YYNGEE. Trimming pared 2 bases from V and 4 bases from J, leaving 12 bases between. Written as DNA, the CDR3 is TGTGCCAGCAGCGTCGGGGGCGGAAGCACCGGGGAGCTGTTTTTT. It encodes CASSVGGGSTGELFF.